The rows below give T cell receptor beta chains drawn from one sample of a study of shared clonotypes between healthy human individuals. Data came from immunoSEQ multiplex PCR; TCRdb stores just in-frame clones and leaves some out. The data show around 600,000 clones, 97% seen once. Sample: naive CD4+ T cells sorted from blood. These receptors all come from a woman in her 30s in good health. CDR3s include the opening cysteine and the closing phenylalanine or tryptophan. A D gene is named only where the DNA matches it firmly. The size entry is marked missing in some rows and otherwise reads once, few, many or a size class.

v_gene,d_gene,j_gene,abundance,CDR3nt,CDR3aa
TRBV6-1,TRBD1,TRBJ1-5,once,TGTGCCAGCGGACAGGGTGACAATCAGCCCCAGCATTTT,CASGQGDNQPQHF
TRBV5-1,.,TRBJ1-1,.,TGCGCCAGCAGCTCATTGGGGGGTGAAGCTTTCTTT,CASSSLGGEAFF
TRBV19,.,TRBJ1-5,.,TGTGCCAGTAGTATCTTGGCAGGTGACCAGCCCCAGCATTTT,CASSILAGDQPQHF
TRBV11-2,.,TRBJ2-3,.,TGTGCCAGCAGTACCAATAGCGCCAGCACAGATACGCAGTATTTT,CASSTNSASTDTQYF
TRBV5-1,TRBD1,TRBJ1-3,.,TGCGCCAGCAGCTTGGCCTTGACAGGGGTTGGAAACACCATATATTTT,CASSLALTGVGNTIYF
TRBV6-5,TRBD1,TRBJ1-2,once,TGTGCCAGCAGTTACTCACAGGGGTCTGGTGGCTACACCTTC,CASSYSQGSGGYTF
TRBV21-1,.,TRBJ2-5,once,TGTGCCAGCAGCAATTTCGTGGAGACCCAGTACTTC,CASSNFVETQYF
TRBV6-6,.,TRBJ2-1,.,TGTGCCAGCAATTACTCGAGGGAGGCTGAGCAGTTCTTC,CASNYSREAEQFF
TRBV5-5,.,TRBJ2-1,.,TGTGCCAGCAGCTTCGGGGTACCTTACAATGAGCAGTTCTTC,CASSFGVPYNEQFF
TRBV30,.,TRBJ2-2,.,TGTGCCTGGAGGTCCAGGGCTGACACCGGGGAGCTGTTTTTT,CAWRSRADTGELFF
TRBV28,.,TRBJ2-3,.,TGTGCCAGCCGATTATGGGCCGGAGGATCCACAGATACGCAGTATTTT,CASRLWAGGSTDTQYF
TRBV25-1,.,TRBJ1-3,.,TGTGCCAGCAGTGAAGGCGGGGCTGGAAACACCATATATTTT,CASSEGGAGNTIYF
TRBV11-2,.,TRBJ1-2,.,TGTGCCAGCAGCGCCTACTCCATCAACCGGGACGCCGACTATGGCTACACCTTC,CASSAYSINRDADYGYTF
TRBV2,TRBD1,TRBJ2-3,.,TGTGCCAGCAGTGACAGGGGGCTCGCAGATACGCAGTATTTT,CASSDRGLADTQYF
TRBV5-1,.,TRBJ2-7,.,TGCGCCAGCAGCCCCGATTTCGGGGGTGAGCAGTACTTC,CASSPDFGGEQYF
TRBV6-1,TRBD2,TRBJ2-1,.,TGTGCCAGCAGTGAAGCGACTAGCGGATGGAGGGGGAGCTCCTACAATGAGCAGTTCTTC,CASSEATSGWRGSSYNEQFF
TRBV7-3,TRBD2,TRBJ2-2,.,TGTGCCAGCAGCGAACTAGCGGGAGCTGCCGGGGAGCTGTTTTTT,CASSELAGAAGELFF
TRBV27,TRBD1,TRBJ1-5,.,TGTGCCAGCAGTTTACGGGACAGGGGCGGGTTGGGCAATCAGCCCCAGCATTTT,CASSLRDRGGLGNQPQHF
TRBV28,TRBD1,TRBJ1-4,.,TGTGCCAGCAGAATCTCGACAGGGAACTGGGAAAAACTGTTTTTT,CASRISTGNWEKLFF
TRBV11-1,.,TRBJ2-2,.,TGTGCCAGCAGCTTAACGCCCCCGACTAGGTCTTTTTCCATCGGGGAGCTGTTTTTT,CASSLTPPTRSFSIGELFF
TRBV6-6,.,TRBJ2-7,once,TGTGCCAGCAGTTACGGGGGAGAGAGGTACGAGCAGTACTTC,CASSYGGERYEQYF
TRBV11-2,TRBD1,TRBJ1-1,.,TGTGCCAGCAGCAGACAGGGCCTCTCCATGAACACTGAAGCTTTCTTT,CASSRQGLSMNTEAFF
TRBV5-1,.,TRBJ2-5,few,TGCGCCAGCAGCCAACAAGAGACCCAGTACTTC,CASSQQETQYF
TRBV9,.,TRBJ2-3,once,TGTGCCAGCAGCGTAAGAGGGGAGAGAGATACGCAGTATTTT,CASSVRGERDTQYF
TRBV28,TRBD2,TRBJ2-3,once,TGTGCCAGCAGTTTCAGCGGGGCCCCGGATACGCAGTATTTT,CASSFSGAPDTQYF
TRBV28,TRBD1,TRBJ1-1,.,TGTGCCAGCAGGACAGGGGGCGCAGATGTTTCGGACACTGAAGCTTTCTTT,CASRTGGADVSDTEAFF
TRBV28,TRBD1,TRBJ2-5,.,TGTGCCAGCACAACCGGACAGGGTCAAGAGACCCAGTACTTC,CASTTGQGQETQYF
TRBV7-7,TRBD1,TRBJ2-5,once,TGTGCCAGCAGCTATGACAGGGCTAGTTTAGAGACCCAGTACTTC,CASSYDRASLETQYF
TRBV28,.,TRBJ1-2,.,TGTGCCAGCAGTTTAGGTGTCGGGGGCTATGGCTACACCTTC,CASSLGVGGYGYTF
TRBV6-6,.,TRBJ1-2,.,TGTGCCAGCAGTTGGATAGGGGCGGAGTCTGGCACCTTC,CASSWIGAESGTF
TRBV28,.,TRBJ2-3,once,TGTGCCAGCAGAAGCGGAAGCACAGATACGCAGTATTTT,CASRSGSTDTQYF
TRBV16,TRBD1,TRBJ1-4,.,TGTGCCAGCAGCCAAACTGGGACAGGGGATGAAAAACTGTTTTTT,CASSQTGTGDEKLFF
TRBV6-5,.,TRBJ1-1,.,TGTGCCAGCAGCGGGACAAGGGGGTACACTGAAGCTTTCTTT,CASSGTRGYTEAFF
TRBV19,.,TRBJ2-1,.,TGTGCCAGTAGTATAGGGCGGCGGTTTGACAATGAGCAGTTCTTC,CASSIGRRFDNEQFF
TRBV27,.,TRBJ2-2,.,TGTGCCGAACATTCAGTAGCCAACACCGGGGAGCTGTTTTTT,CAEHSVANTGELFF
TRBV4-1,.,TRBJ2-1,.,TGCGCCAGCAGCCAAGGCTCGATTGGTGGGACTTCCTACAATGAGCAGTTCTTC,CASSQGSIGGTSYNEQFF
TRBV7-8,.,TRBJ1-1,.,TGTGCCAGCAGCTTGCAGGGCCCTGAAGCTTTCTTT,CASSLQGPEAFF
TRBV7-9,.,TRBJ1-5,.,TGTGCCAGCAGCTTAGACGGGGGTAGCAATCAGCCCCAGCATTTT,CASSLDGGSNQPQHF
TRBV27,.,TRBJ1-1,.,TGTGCCAGCAGTGCACCCGGGTCTGAAGCTTTCTTT,CASSAPGSEAFF
TRBV28,.,TRBJ2-6,.,TGTGCCAGTGGGGACTCTGGGGCCAACGTCCTGACTTTC,CASGDSGANVLTF
TRBV5-3,TRBD2,TRBJ2-7,.,TGTGCCAGAAGCCCGGCGGGCAATCCGGGACTAGCGATTCATAAGAGCTCCTACGAGCAGTACTTC,CARSPAGNPGLAIHKSSYEQYF
TRBV19,.,TRBJ1-5,once,TGTGCCAGTAGTATAGGTCGGAATCAGCCCCAGCATTTT,CASSIGRNQPQHF
TRBV4-1,.,TRBJ1-3,once,TGCGCCAGCAGCCAAAATGAGCTTCGTGGAAACACCATATATTTT,CASSQNELRGNTIYF
TRBV9,.,TRBJ1-1,.,TGTGCCAGCAGCGTCGCCGACACTGAAGCTTTCTTT,CASSVADTEAFF
TRBV29-1,.,TRBJ2-3,.,TGCAGCGTTGAGACGAAGCTCACAGATACGCAGTATTTT,CSVETKLTDTQYF
TRBV5-1,.,TRBJ2-7,.,TGCGCCAGCAGACATGACAGTTCCGAGCAGTACTTC,CASRHDSSEQYF
TRBV19,.,TRBJ1-5,once,TGTGCCAGTAGTATAGGGGGCTCAAGTGACAGCAATCAGCCCCAGCATTTT,CASSIGGSSDSNQPQHF
TRBV28,TRBD2,TRBJ2-1,.,TGTGCCAGCAGTCCCTTAGGGGCCCCTAGCGGGAGGGTCTATGAGCAGTTCTTC,CASSPLGAPSGRVYEQFF